These 17 T cell receptor beta chains were all obtained from the same sample, sequenced in a study of regulatory T cells in long-lasting Graves disease. This sample's time point: persistent/refractory GD, antithyroid drugs over 5 years with positive TRAb. There was RNA extracted from PBMCs, and the TCR library was made from it. Building of the TCR beta libraries involved iRepertoire HTBI primers and Arm-PCR of CDR3 regions. TCRdb called the multiplex PCR reads again in MiXCR, with one record for every CDR3 protein. Of around 400,000 distinct CDR3 sequences listed, roughly 25% are singletons. The sequences come from peripheral blood mononuclear cells (PBMCs), collected when the disease was refractory, from a patient treated with antithyroid drugs. All receptors derive from a woman in her forties with Graves disease.

The table lists this clonotype with many counts. The rearrangement links TRBV29-1 to TRBJ2-1; the match to TRBD2 covers 13 bases. Trimming at V came to 4 bases and at J to 7 bases, leaving 7 bases not matched to a gene. The CDR3 extends over 15 amino acids. Germline V gene lookup returns CDR1 SQVTM and CDR2 ANQGSEA. The CDR3 sequence: CSVGLTSGGWNEQFF. In DNA form, the CDR3 reads TGCAGCGTTGGGTTGACTAGCGGGGGGTGGAATGAGCAGTTCTTC.

This clonotype was detected ten times or more. The chain links TRBV2 to TRBJ2-7; TRBD2 matches 9 bases. Germline CDR1 is SNHLY and CDR2 is FYNNEI. The CDR3 is 14 residues long. V dropped 7 bases and J dropped 4; count of bases not matched to a gene: 8. The CDR3 region is CASMVVAGVYEQYF. Here the CDR3 DNA reads TGTGCCAGCATGGTGGTAGCGGGAGTGTACGAGCAGTACTTC.

This clonotype was seen at least ten times. The chain carries TRBV5-6 and TRBJ2-5; possible D gene TRBD2, 5 bases. Germline loops: CDR1 SGHDT, CDR2 YYEEEE. V lost 2 bases, J lost 2 bases, and 13 bases lay in between. The CDR3 contains 15 residues. The CDR3 DNA sequence: TGTGCCAGCAGCTTCCCCTCACGGGATCAAGAGACCCAGTACTTC. As protein: CASSFPSRDQETQYF.

In its sample, this clonotype was seen a few times. The rearrangement links TRBV12-3 or TRBV12-4 to TRBJ1-1; unclear D gene. V lost 5 bases to trimming and J lost 3 bases, with 10 bases between them. The CDR3 has 13 amino acids. Here the CDR3 DNA reads TGTGCCAGCAGTCTGACTCGGGACACTGAAGCTTTCTTT. Encoded protein: CASSLTRDTEAFF.

This clonotype was seen a few times. The chain links TRBV5-1 to TRBJ1-1, with D unresolved. Germline V gene data show CDR1 as SGHRS and CDR2 as YFSETQ. V shed 3 bases and J shed 0 bases, with 12 bases lying between them. This CDR3 comprises 15 residues. The CDR3 sequence is CASSWSSLMNTEAFF. CDR3 bases: TGCGCCAGCAGCTGGAGTTCCCTAATGAACACTGAAGCTTTCTTT.

This clonotype was picked up a small number of times. V is TRBV28 and J is TRBJ2-6, with 10 bases matching TRBD1. The junction had 1 base not matched to a gene; V was cut back by 2 bases and J by 0 bases. The CDR3 has 17 residues. In germline, CDR1 is MDHEN, CDR2 SYDVKM. The CDR3 DNA is TGTGCCAGCAGTTTAGACAGGGGGCTCTCTGGGGCCAACGTCCTGACTTTC. As protein: CASSLDRGLSGANVLTF.

The rearrangement uses TRBV20-1 and TRBJ2-1, with a weak D call TRBD2 (5 bases). Trimming pared 6 bases from V and 1 base from J, leaving 19 bases between. The CDR3 has 16 amino acids. Germline assignment: CDR1 DFQATT and CDR2 SNEGSKA (reference sequence). The CDR3 reads CSAIHPRGSSYNEQFF. CDR3 bases: TGCAGTGCCATACATCCCCGGGGTTCATCCTACAATGAGCAGTTCTTC.

The chain couples TRBV20-1 to TRBJ2-7; 10 bases are a match to TRBD1. V lost 5 bases to trimming and J lost 6 bases; unmatched junction nucleotides: 16. Germline CDR1 and CDR2: DFQATT and SNEGSKA (reference sequence). The CDR3 covers 16 residues. The CDR3 protein is CSAAKSRGQGFGEQYF. The CDR3 DNA reads TGCAGTGCTGCCAAATCGAGGGGACAGGGGTTTGGCGAGCAGTACTTC.

At least ten counts were recorded for this clonotype. This chain joins TRBV28 and TRBJ1-1; D uncertain. Germline V CDR1 and CDR2: MDHEN, SYDVKM. This CDR3 has 16 residues. Trimming shortened V by 6 bases and J by 3 bases, and 20 bases separated the two germline ends. In DNA form, the CDR3 reads TGTGCCAGCAGCCGTTGGGGTTGGGGAACCGACACTGAAGCTTTCTTT. Encoded protein: CASSRWGWGTDTEAFF.

The chain is built from TRBV27 and TRBJ2-1; TRBD2 agrees at 9 bases. Germline trimming cut 3 bases from V and 3 bases from J; bases unmatched to any gene: 0. The CDR3 is 14 amino acids. In germline, CDR1 is MNHEY, CDR2 SMNVEV (reference sequence). The CDR3 spells CASSFSGSYNEQFF. CDR3 coding DNA: TGTGCCAGCAGTTTTAGCGGGAGCTACAATGAGCAGTTCTTC.

This clonotype was detected many times. CDR3: CASSYTTREKLFF. The DNA for the CDR3 is TGTGCCAGCAGTTACACCACCCGAGAAAAACTGTTTTTT. The chain employs TRBV6-5 and TRBJ1-4; no definite D call. Trimming shortened V by 2 bases and J by 8 bases, and 9 bases separated the two germline ends. Germline CDR1 MNHEY, CDR2 SVGAGI. The CDR3 sequence is 13 residues long.

This clonotype has ten or more counts. The V and J genes are TRBV29-1 and TRBJ2-5; 8 nucleotides agree with TRBD2. J was trimmed by 5 bases and V by 3 bases; bases with no gene match: 14. Germline CDR1 reads SQVTM; CDR2 reads ANQGSEA. The CDR3 covers 16 residues. CDR3 nucleotides: TGCAGCGTTGATCGGTTAGCCTCAGCGGGAGTGGAGACCCAGTACTTC. Translating it yields CSVDRLASAGVETQYF.

This sequence joins TRBV19 and TRBJ2-7; 8 nucleotides match TRBD2. Trimming at V came to 10 bases and at J to 2 bases, leaving 10 bases not matched to a gene. Germline V CDR1 and CDR2: LNHDA, SQIVND (reference sequence). This CDR3 has 14 residues. The CDR3 loop reads CAILSGTRPYEQYF. CDR3 nucleotides: TGTGCCATCCTCTCCGGGACTAGACCCTACGAGCAGTACTTC.

This clonotype was observed a handful of times. The genes are TRBV5-1 and TRBJ2-4, with 8 bases fitting TRBD2. CDR1 SGHRS and CDR2 YFSETQ come from the germline V gene. Unmatched junction bases numbered 5, after V lost 2 bases and J lost 7 bases. This CDR3 is built from 14 residues. The CDR3 loop is CASSLSGSTNIQYF. The CDR3 DNA sequence: TGCGCCAGCAGCTTAAGCGGGAGTACGAACATTCAGTACTTC.

The table lists this clonotype with many counts. CDR3 nucleotide sequence: TGCAGTGCTAGAGCCAGCCACAATGAGCAGTTCTTC. The encoded protein is CSARASHNEQFF. This chain joins TRBV20-1 and TRBJ2-1; D is uncertain. Germline assignment: CDR1 DFQATT and CDR2 SNEGSKA (reference sequence). The CDR3 contains 12 residues. Trimming pared 1 base from V and 5 bases from J, leaving 6 bases between.

This clonotype came up a few times. The J gene is TRBJ2-7, the V gene TRBV7-9, with 8 bases identical to TRBD2. The V gene end was trimmed by 5 bases and the J gene end by 4 bases; junction bases not matched to a gene: 7. Germline values: CDR1 SEHNR, CDR2 FQNEAQ (reference sequence). The CDR3 runs 14 residues. DNA of the CDR3: TGTGCCAGCAGCCAGCGGGAGCGAACATACGAGCAGTACTTC. Translation: CASSQRERTYEQYF.

This clonotype was seen repeatedly, ten times or more. The chain employs TRBV12-3 or TRBV12-4 and TRBJ2-7; 8 positions agree with TRBD2. V shed 7 bases, J shed 0 bases, and the junction held 5 bases outside the gene matches. This CDR3 is 14 amino acids long. Written as DNA, the CDR3 is TGTGCCAGCACCCTAAGCGGGAGCTCCTACGAGCAGTACTTC. Protein sequence: CASTLSGSSYEQYF.